Following are 26 T cell receptor beta chains from one sample sequenced in a study of blood T cell repertoires in COVID-19. The protocol was immunoSEQ multiplex PCR, while the TCRdb copy is restricted to in-frame clones and leaves out a portion. Counted here are tens of thousands of clones, around 77% occurring once; the ten biggest clones make up roughly 5%. What was sequenced was peripheral blood. The receptors here all came from a woman between 65 and 79 years old with COVID-19, enrolled during active disease.

This clone occurred a few times. J is TRBJ2-3 and V is TRBV7-6, with 8 bases lining up with TRBD1. The CDR3 has 16 amino acids. Losses at the gene ends were 5 bases for V and 0 bases for J; bases not matched to a gene: 7. CDR1 and CDR2 (germline): SGHVS, FNYEAQ. The CDR3 DNA sequence: TGTGCCAGCAGCCCCCTGGACAGGGCTAGCACAGATACGCAGTATTTT. Its protein product is CASSPLDRASTDTQYF.

A few counts support this clone. The chain couples TRBV9 to TRBJ2-7; 7 bases map to TRBD2. The CDR3 totals 14 residues. The germline V gene encodes CDR1 SGDLS and CDR2 YYNGEE. With V trimmed by 1 base and J by 1 base, 2 bases remained unmatched. The DNA for the CDR3 is TGTGCCAGCAGCGTATTCGGGGGGTCCTACGAGCAGTACTTC. Translating gives CASSVFGGSYEQYF.

This clone has only a few counts. The genes are TRBV20-1 and TRBJ2-1, with a weak D call TRBD1 (6 bases). Per the germline V gene, CDR1 is DFQATT and CDR2 is SNEGSKA (reference sequence). V lost 3 bases, J lost 8 bases, and 23 bases lay in between. The CDR3 is made up of 16 amino acids. CDR3: CSASVLVGARGDEQFF. The CDR3 DNA reads TGCAGTGCTAGTGTCTTAGTGGGGGCTCGGGGAGATGAGCAGTTCTTC.

The V gene is TRBV7-2, the J gene TRBJ2-1, with 16 nucleotides matching TRBD2. Germline loops: CDR1 SGHTA, CDR2 FQGNSA. Trimming at V came to 4 bases and at J to 10 bases, leaving 10 bases not matched to a gene. The CDR3 has 17 residues. The CDR3 loop reads CASSSWGTSGRAREQFF. CDR3 nucleotide sequence: TGTGCCAGCAGCTCCTGGGGGACTAGCGGGAGGGCCCGGGAGCAGTTCTTC.

Many counts were recorded for this clone. V usage is TRBV19 and J usage is TRBJ1-5, with D perhaps matching TRBD1 (5 bases). The germline V and J ends were trimmed by 5 bases and 2 bases, with 13 bases remaining between them. Per the germline V gene, CDR1 is LNHDA and CDR2 is SQIVND (reference sequence). This CDR3 comprises 15 residues. The CDR3 sequence: CASSGGTLGNQPQHF. CDR3 bases: TGTGCCAGTAGTGGAGGGACGCTGGGCAATCAGCCCCAGCATTTT. Together with reference TRBV19 and TRBJ1-5, the CDR3 gives the full variable domain: DGGITQSPKYLFRKEGQNVTLSCEQNLNHDAMYWYRQDPGQGLRLIYYSQIVNDFQKGDIAEGYSVSREKKESFPLTVTSAQKNPTAFYLCASSGGTLGNQPQHFGDGTRLSIL.

This clone was picked up one time. CDR3 nucleotide sequence: TGTGCCAGTAGTCCCAGACAGGGCACAGATACGCAGTATTTT. It specifies CASSPRQGTDTQYF. The chain joins TRBV19 to TRBJ2-3; a weak D match, TRBD1 (6 bases). The CDR3 runs 14 residues. Trimming cost V 5 bases and J 1 base, with 10 bases left between them. CDR1 LNHDA and CDR2 SQIVND come from the germline V gene (reference sequence).

This clone was picked up a small number of times. The CDR3 loop is CASSRGTGSTGELFF. CDR3 DNA: TGTGCCAGCAGCCGCGGGACAGGATCAACCGGGGAGCTGTTTTTT. J is TRBJ2-2 and V is TRBV6-2 or TRBV6-3; TRBD1 matches at 8 bases. V trimming: 6 bases; J trimming: 5 bases; junction bases outside the gene matches: 8. The CDR3 length is 15 residues. Germline V gene data show CDR1 as MNHEY and CDR2 as SVGEGT.

The CDR3 sequence: CASSQRAGGGDEQYF. Written as DNA, the CDR3 is TGCGCCAGCAGCCAGAGAGCAGGGGGCGGCGACGAGCAGTACTTC. The chain combines TRBV5-1 with TRBJ2-7; 8 bases map to TRBD1. CDR1 is SGHRS and CDR2 is YFSETQ in the germline V gene. This CDR3 is built from 15 residues. The J segment lost 5 bases and the V segment lost 4 bases, leaving 11 bases of the junction unmatched.

This chain uses TRBV7-8 with TRBJ2-6; 11 bases map to TRBD2. V lost 5 bases and J lost 4; bases outside the gene matches: 10. The V gene's germline CDR1 is SGHVS and CDR2 FQNEAQ. This CDR3 region has 18 residues. The DNA for the CDR3 is TGTGCCAGCAGCACTAGACTAGCGGGACGAACCGGGGCCAACGTCCTGACTTTC. This codes for CASSTRLAGRTGANVLTF.

This chain links TRBV6-2 or TRBV6-3 with TRBJ1-2; 7 bases are a match to TRBD1. Looked up from germline, CDR1 is MNHEY and CDR2 is SVGEGT. The CDR3 contains 15 residues. Trimming took 4 bases from V and 8 from J; bases not matched to a gene: 13. The CDR3 spells CASSSRQGRVRGYTF. The CDR3 region has the DNA TGTGCCAGCAGTTCCCGACAGGGAAGGGTTCGGGGCTACACCTTC.

The chain employs TRBV5-6 and TRBJ2-2; 11 nucleotides line up with TRBD1. Germline V gene sequence: CDR1 SGHDT, CDR2 YYEEEE. This CDR3 region has 15 residues. V lost 4 bases, J lost 6 bases, and 5 bases stayed unmatched. CDR3: CASSPGQGVSGELFF. The CDR3 region has the DNA TGTGCCAGCAGCCCGGGACAGGGGGTTTCCGGGGAGCTGTTTTTT.

To note about this clone: A clone one base away is much larger, so this may be a read error. The chain uses TRBV7-2 and TRBJ2-1; the match to TRBD2 covers 7 bases. V shed 4 bases, J shed 9 bases, and the junction held 12 bases outside the gene matches. The CDR3 length is 15 residues. Germline V gives CDR1 SGHTA, CDR2 FQGNSA. This CDR3 is CASSSPGLTPGEQFF. The DNA of the CDR3 is TGTGCCAGCAGCTCGCCGGGACTAACGCCCGGTGAGCAGTTCTTC.

This chain joins TRBV4-2 and TRBJ2-3, with D perhaps matching TRBD2 (6 bases). Trimming took 1 base from V and 4 from J, leaving 15 bases between them. This CDR3 is built from 16 residues. Germline values: CDR1 LGHNA, CDR2 YNFKEQ. The CDR3 nucleotides read TGTGCCAGCAGCCAAGTTCGACTAGTATTGGCAGATACGCAGTATTTT. Amino acids: CASSQVRLVLADTQYF.

The genes are TRBV3-1 (or the pseudogene TRBV3-2) and TRBJ2-2; D is undetermined. Germline V gene lookup returns CDR1 LGHDT and CDR2 YNNKEL (reference sequence). V was clipped by 4 bases and J by 0 bases, with 9 bases between them. The CDR3 totals 15 residues. The CDR3 here is CASSLQSTNTGELFF. DNA of the CDR3: TGTGCCAGCAGCCTCCAATCCACGAACACCGGGGAGCTGTTTTTT.

The chain couples TRBV7-2 to TRBJ1-6; D perhaps matches TRBD1 (6 bases). Germline assignment: CDR1 SGHTA and CDR2 FQGNSA. Trimming removed 5 bases at V and 7 bases at J, with 18 bases between. The CDR3 spans 16 residues. The CDR3: CASSLNWGQPNSPLHF. CDR3 in DNA: TGTGCCAGCAGCCTTAACTGGGGGCAGCCCAATTCACCCCTCCACTTT.

The rearrangement links TRBV7-6 to TRBJ2-1; 9 nucleotides match TRBD2. The trim removed 2 bases at V and 0 bases at J, leaving 11 bases unmatched. The CDR3 totals 19 residues. Germline-derived CDR1 and CDR2 are SGHVS and FNYEAQ. The CDR3 DNA reads as TGTGCCAGCAGCTTAAAAGGAGCGGGGGGCCAGAGCTCCTACAATGAGCAGTTCTTC. Its translation is CASSLKGAGGQSSYNEQFF.

J is TRBJ1-1 and V is TRBV4-1; TRBD1 might be the D (5 bases). This CDR3 comprises 14 residues. Germline V CDR1 and CDR2: MGHRA, YSYEKL. The V gene lost 0 bases and the J gene lost 6 bases, with 11 bases spanning the gap. The CDR3 nucleotides read TGCGCCAGCAGCCAAGATGGACAAAGGGCTGAAGCTTTCTTT. Translated: CASSQDGQRAEAFF.

The J gene is TRBJ2-3, the V gene TRBV11-3, with D unresolved. From germline, CDR1 is SGHNT and CDR2 YENEEA. The CDR3 is 16 residues long. V shed 0 bases and J shed 1 base, with 11 bases lying between them. The CDR3 DNA reads as TGTGCCAGCAGCTTAGAACCAACAAGCGGCACAGATACGCAGTATTTT. This sequence encodes CASSLEPTSGTDTQYF. Filled out from reference TRBV11-3 and TRBJ2-3, the complete variable domain reads EAGVVQSPRYKIIEKKQPVAFWCNPISGHNTLYWYLQNLGQGPELLIRYENEEAVDDSQLPKDRFSAERLKGVDSTLKIQPAELGDSAVYLCASSLEPTSGTDTQYFGPGTRLTVL.

The rearrangement uses TRBV5-1 and TRBJ2-1, with D unclear. CDR1 is SGHRS and CDR2 is YFSETQ in the germline V gene. CDR3 length: 13 residues. V lost 2 bases and J 5 bases, leaving 8 bases between the germline ends. The CDR3 bases are TGCGCCAGCAGCTTAGGCGCGGACAATGAGCAGTTCTTC. Residues: CASSLGADNEQFF.

The CDR3 loop is CASSLIPGGGGYTF. The CDR3 DNA reads as TGTGCCAGCAGCTTGATACCCGGGGGGGGAGGCTACACCTTC. The V and J genes are TRBV5-6 and TRBJ1-2; D perhaps matches TRBD1 (5 bases). The CDR3 length is 14 residues. Germline CDR1 SGHDT, CDR2 YYEEEE. V lost 1 base and J 8 bases, leaving 15 bases between the germline ends.

The chain uses TRBV18 and TRBJ1-1; 9 bases align to TRBD1. Germline CDR1 KGHSH, CDR2 LQKENI. This CDR3 has 13 residues. Trimming cost V 6 bases and J 7 bases; bases outside gene matches: 6. The CDR3 coding sequence is TGTGCCAGCTCGCAAGACAGGGGGGGTGAAGCTTTCTTT. This codes for CASSQDRGGEAFF.

For this clone: Other DNA variants within this sample encode the same CDR3. The rearrangement joins TRBV18 to TRBJ2-5; D is undetermined. There are 11 residues in the CDR3. V lost 6 bases, J lost 5 bases, and 7 bases lay in between. The germline CDR1 and CDR2 sequences are KGHSH and LQKENI. CDR3 sequence (DNA): TGTGCCAGCTCTACCGAGGAGACCCAGTACTTC. Translating it yields CASSTEETQYF.

This chain connects TRBV12-5 to TRBJ1-1; the D is unclear. This CDR3 region has 15 residues. Trimming pared 0 bases from V and 4 bases from J, leaving 12 bases between. Per germline, CDR1 LGHNT and CDR2 FRNRAP. DNA of the CDR3: TGTGCTAGTGGTTTGGTAATTGCGGGCCTCACTGAAGCTTTCTTT. Translating gives CASGLVIAGLTEAFF.

The V call is TRBV21-1, the J call TRBJ1-5. TRBV21-1 is an annotated pseudogene. This CDR3 has 14 residues. As DNA, the CDR3 is TGTGCCAGCAGCAAGCGGGGGTTGATCCTTCCCCAGCATTTT. This translates into CASSKRGLILPQHF.

This clone came up a few times. The chain couples TRBV6-2 or TRBV6-3 to TRBJ1-1; 8 nucleotides line up with TRBD1. The J segment lost 4 bases and the V segment lost 6 bases, leaving 4 bases of the junction unmatched. Per the germline V gene, CDR1 is MNHEY and CDR2 is SVGEGT. The CDR3 loop spans 13 amino acids. The CDR3 region has the DNA TGTGCCAGCAGGTACAGGGGGAGCACTGAAGCTTTCTTT. Translating gives CASRYRGSTEAFF.

This chain connects TRBV25-1 to TRBJ2-7, with 10 bases lining up with TRBD1. The CDR3 is 13 residues long. Germline V gives CDR1 MGHDK, CDR2 SYGVNS. V gave up 7 bases and J gave up 7 bases; unmatched junction bases: 7. Written as DNA, the CDR3 is TGTGCCAGCACCGACAGGGGGCCGGGTGAGCAGTACTTC. Protein sequence: CASTDRGPGEQYF.